This TCR beta chain was profiled in a study of shared clonotypes between healthy human individuals. Study summary: The donor pool was made up of two women and a few men aged 18 to 49.

Donors were Caucasian adults residing in Nashville, Tennessee, USA. An assay was performed, and its level was deep. The sequenced material, unsorted PBMC DNA, was run on ten immunoSEQ deep assay plates. The assay was immunoSEQ multiplex PCR, and TCRdb's table has in-frame clones only and misses some. There are 530,000 or so clones in the sample; about 75% occur only once, and about an eighth lies in the top ten. Germline CDR1 reads SGHDT; CDR2 reads YYEEEE. V was clipped by 2 bases and J by 4 bases, with 9 bases between them. CDR3 length equals 13 residues. The chain joins TRBV5-6 to TRBJ1-1, with a weak D call TRBD1 (6 bases). Material: PBMCs. This TCR derives from a woman aged 40 to 50 in good health. Some clones in this sample may be carry-over from other donors' samples. As DNA, the CDR3 is TGTGCCAGCAGCTTACGAGGGGGCACTGAAGCTTTCTTT. Protein sequence: CASSLRGGTEAFF.